Each of the 17 T cell receptor beta chains below was sequenced from the same sample in a study of CD4+ T cells in melanoma. Assay: immunoSEQ multiplex PCR; the TCRdb copy retains only in-frame clones and omits some. The sample lists over 45,000 clones, roughly two thirds occurring once. Sequencing was carried out using tumor tissue. The receptors shown here come from a human donor with melanoma.

This clone has just one count. This chain links TRBV29-1 with TRBJ2-5; 9 bases are shared with TRBD1. Germline CDR1 is SQVTM and CDR2 is ANQGSEA. The ends lost 0 bases at V and 3 bases at J; junction bases unmatched: 8. CDR3 length equals 16 residues. CDR3 sequence: CSVEDFDRGTKETQYF. CDR3 nucleotide sequence: TGCAGCGTTGAAGATTTCGACAGGGGGACTAAAGAGACCCAGTACTTC.

About this clone: The junction and the germline gene differ at one end; a read error may be behind it. CDR3: CASSRDSDTGELFF. Here the CDR3 DNA reads TGTGCTAGCAGCCGGGACTCGGACACCGGGGAGCTGTTTTTT. The V call is TRBV7-7, the J call TRBJ2-2; D may be TRBD2 (6 bases). The CDR3 totals 14 residues. Looked up from germline, CDR1 is SSHAT and CDR2 is FNYEAQ (reference sequence).

This chain joins TRBV19 and TRBJ2-7; 15 nucleotides agree with TRBD2. The CDR3 totals 16 residues. Germline CDR1 reads LNHDA; CDR2 reads SQIVND (reference sequence). The V and J ends lost 6 bases and 4 bases, in that order; junction bases with no gene match: 7. The CDR3 nucleotides are TGTGCCAGTAGGTCGATGGGACTAGCGGGGGGATACGAGCAGTACTTC. Its translation: CASRSMGLAGGYEQYF.

The chain uses TRBV9 and TRBJ2-7; weak D call: TRBD1 (6 bases). V was clipped by 4 bases and J by 2 bases, with 16 bases between them. This CDR3 region has 15 residues. Germline-derived CDR1 and CDR2 are SGDLS and YYNGEE. CDR3 nucleotides: TGTGCCAGCAGCTCAAATCCGGACAGAACCTACGAGCAGTACTTC. This gives the protein CASSSNPDRTYEQYF.

The chain is built from TRBV5-4 and TRBJ1-2; TRBD1 aligns across 8 bases. Germline V CDR1 and CDR2: SGHNT, YYREEE (reference sequence). The CDR3 sequence is 13 residues long. V gave up 4 bases and J gave up 8 bases; unmatched junction bases: 7. CDR3 DNA sequence: TGTGCCAGCAGCCTAGACAGGGGTCAGGGCTACACCTTC. Translating it yields CASSLDRGQGYTF.

This clone turned up a few times. The chain couples TRBV6-5 to TRBJ2-2; the match to TRBD1 covers 10 bases. With 6 bases clipped from V and 6 bases from J, the junction kept 7 bases outside the gene matches. The CDR3 is 15 residues long. Germline CDR1 reads MNHEY; CDR2 reads SVGAGI. The CDR3 DNA reads TGTGCCAGCAGAACGGGACAGGGGTATTCCGGGGAGCTGTTTTTT. Its translation is CASRTGQGYSGELFF.

The chain has TRBV19 and TRBJ2-7; 7 bases are shared with TRBD1. Germline V gene data show CDR1 as LNHDA and CDR2 as SQIVND (reference sequence). This CDR3 is built from 14 residues. Trimming at V came to 2 bases and at J to 7 bases, leaving 8 bases not matched to a gene. The CDR3: CASSIRGTVREQYF. The CDR3 DNA reads TGTGCCAGTAGTATAAGAGGGACAGTAAGGGAGCAGTACTTC.

The chain links TRBV5-1 to TRBJ2-2, with unresolved D. Germline V gives CDR1 SGHRS, CDR2 YFSETQ. This CDR3 is built from 15 residues. V was shortened by 0 bases and J by 4 bases, with 10 bases between the two germline ends. CDR3 nucleotide sequence: TGCGCCAGCAGCTTGGGTCTAGATATCACCGGGGAGCTGTTTTTT. Its protein product is CASSLGLDITGELFF. Drawing the rest from reference TRBV5-1 and TRBJ2-2, the complete variable domain is KAGVTQTPRYLIKTRGQQVTLSCSPISGHRSVSWYQQTPGQGLQFLFEYFSETQRNKGNFPGRFSGRQFSNSRSEMNVSTLELGDSALYLCASSLGLDITGELFFGEGSRLTVL.

This rearrangement joins TRBV30 to TRBJ1-1; D possibly corresponds to TRBD1 (6 bases). V lost 2 bases and J 7 bases, leaving 11 bases between the germline ends. CDR1 is GTSNPN and CDR2 is SVGIG in the germline V gene (reference sequence). CDR3 length: 12 amino acids. The CDR3 sequence is CAWSPQQGEAFF. DNA of the CDR3: TGTGCCTGGAGTCCCCAACAGGGTGAAGCTTTCTTT.

This chain connects TRBV7-2 to TRBJ2-1, with 12 bases that match TRBD2. This CDR3 has 17 residues. Trimming cost V 0 bases and J 3 bases; bases outside gene matches: 3. CDR1 SGHTA and CDR2 FQGNSA come from the germline V gene. The CDR3 protein is CASSLALAGGGYNEQFF. For the CDR3, the DNA is TGTGCCAGCAGCTTAGCTCTAGCGGGGGGGGGCTACAATGAGCAGTTCTTC.

The J gene is TRBJ2-7, the V gene TRBV7-9; 7 nucleotides line up with TRBD1. In germline, CDR1 is SEHNR, CDR2 FQNEAQ (reference sequence). V shed 5 bases and J 5 bases; nucleotides not matched to a gene: 6. The CDR3 is 13 amino acids. CDR3 coding DNA: TGTGCCAGCAGCAACCGGGACAGTAACGAGCAGTACTTC. It specifies CASSNRDSNEQYF. Supplemented by reference TRBV7-9 and TRBJ2-7, the full variable domain reads DTGVSQNPRHKITKRGQNVTFRCDPISEHNRLYWYRQTLGQGPEFLTYFQNEAQLEKSRLLSDRFSAERPKGSFSTLEIQRTEQGDSAMYLCASSNRDSNEQYFGPGTRLTVT.

This clone was recorded once. This chain connects TRBV7-2 to TRBJ2-5; 9 bases agree with TRBD2. CDR3 length equals 18 residues. Germline CDR1 is SGHTA and CDR2 is FQGNSA. J was trimmed by 5 bases and V by 1 base; bases with no gene match: 14. The CDR3 DNA is TGTGCCAGCAGCTTAGTTGGGGTCGGCGGGGGGGCCTGGGAGACCCAGTACTTC. Translated: CASSLVGVGGGAWETQYF. The full variable domain, its missing parts supplied by reference TRBV7-2 and TRBJ2-5, is GAGVSQSPSNKVTEKGKDVELRCDPISGHTALYWYRQSLGQGLEFLIYFQGNSAPDKSGLPSDRFSAERTGGSVSTLTIQRTQQEDSAVYLCASSLVGVGGGAWETQYFGPGTRLLVL.

The genes are TRBV10-3 and TRBJ2-5, with 8 nucleotides matching TRBD1. Trimming removed 0 bases from V and 5 bases from J; junction bases left unmatched: 11. Per germline, CDR1 ENHRY and CDR2 SYGVKD. There are 17 residues in the CDR3. As DNA, the CDR3 is TGTGCCATCAGTGAGTCGGGGGCCAGGGGGCAGTTGGAGACCCAGTACTTC. This sequence encodes CAISESGARGQLETQYF.

This clone came up once. The rearrangement uses TRBV11-2 and TRBJ2-7; D unclear. Germline V gene data show CDR1 as SGHAT and CDR2 as FQNNGV. The germline V and J ends were trimmed by 1 base and 0 bases, with 10 bases remaining between them. The CDR3 extends over 15 amino acids. Here the CDR3 reads CASSLVAVSSYEQYF. The CDR3 region has the DNA TGTGCCAGCAGCTTAGTGGCAGTGAGCTCCTACGAGCAGTACTTC.

This clone appeared many times. At one boundary the junction diverges from the germline segment, which might be a read error. This chain links TRBV5-4 with TRBJ1-2; tentative D call: TRBD1 (5 bases). Germline values: CDR1 SGHNT, CDR2 YYREEE (reference sequence). There are 13 residues in the CDR3. CDR3 sequence (DNA): TGCGCCAGCAGCTGGCAGGGATGGGATGGCTACACCTTC. Protein product: CASSWQGWDGYTF.

The chain links TRBV5-1 to TRBJ2-7; D is ambiguous. CDR3 length equals 15 residues. V was trimmed by 0 bases and J by 0 bases, leaving 10 bases between them. Germline V gene data show CDR1 as SGHRS and CDR2 as YFSETQ. The CDR3 bases are TGCGCCAGCAGCTTGGGTGGATCATTCTCCTACGAGCAGTACTTC. It encodes CASSLGGSFSYEQYF.

The genes are TRBV11-2 and TRBJ2-5; D is undetermined. Germline-derived CDR1 and CDR2 are SGHAT and FQNNGV. V lost 3 bases to trimming and J lost 1 base, with 9 bases between them. CDR3 length: 14 amino acids. As DNA, the CDR3 is TGTGCCAGCAGCTTGGGGTGGGCCCAAGAGACCCAGTACTTC. This sequence encodes CASSLGWAQETQYF.